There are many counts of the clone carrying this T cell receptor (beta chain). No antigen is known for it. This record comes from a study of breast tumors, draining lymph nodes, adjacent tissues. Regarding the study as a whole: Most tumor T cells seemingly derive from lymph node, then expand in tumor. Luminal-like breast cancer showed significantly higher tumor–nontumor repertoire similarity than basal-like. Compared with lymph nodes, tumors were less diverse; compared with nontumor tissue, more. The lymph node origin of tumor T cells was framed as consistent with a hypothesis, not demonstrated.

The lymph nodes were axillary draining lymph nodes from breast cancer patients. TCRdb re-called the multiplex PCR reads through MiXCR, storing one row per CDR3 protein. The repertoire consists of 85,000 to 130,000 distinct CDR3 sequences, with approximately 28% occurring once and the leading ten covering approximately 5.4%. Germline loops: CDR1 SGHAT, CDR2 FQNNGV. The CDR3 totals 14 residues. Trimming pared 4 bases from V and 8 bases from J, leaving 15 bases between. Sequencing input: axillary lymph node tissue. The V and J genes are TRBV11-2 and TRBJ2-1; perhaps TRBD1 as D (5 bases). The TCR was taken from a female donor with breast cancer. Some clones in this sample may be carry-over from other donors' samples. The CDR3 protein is CASSSTQGWHEQFF. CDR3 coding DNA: TGTGCCAGCAGCTCCACCCAGGGTTGGCATGAGCAGTTCTTC.